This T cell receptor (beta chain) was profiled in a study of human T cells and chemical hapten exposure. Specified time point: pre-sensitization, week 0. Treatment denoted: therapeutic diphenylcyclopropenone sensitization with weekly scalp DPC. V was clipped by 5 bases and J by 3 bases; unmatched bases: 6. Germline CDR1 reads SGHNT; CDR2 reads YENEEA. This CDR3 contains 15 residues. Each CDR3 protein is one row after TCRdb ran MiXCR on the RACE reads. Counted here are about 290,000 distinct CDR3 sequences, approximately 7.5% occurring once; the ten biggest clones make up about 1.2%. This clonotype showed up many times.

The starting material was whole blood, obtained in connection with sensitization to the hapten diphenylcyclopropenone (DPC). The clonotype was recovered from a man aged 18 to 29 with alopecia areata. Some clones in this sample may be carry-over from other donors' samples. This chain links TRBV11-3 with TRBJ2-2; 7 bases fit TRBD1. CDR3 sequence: CASSPRGKDTGELFF. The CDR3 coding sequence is TGTGCCAGCAGCCCCAGGGGGAAAGACACCGGGGAGCTGTTTTTT.